This TCR beta chain was identified in a study of sequential checkpoint blockade in melanoma. Clones were sequenced by immunoSEQ multiplex PCR, and TCRdb holds only the in-frame ones, with some missing. The data show more than 9,500 clones, 65% to 85% seen once. Treatment described: randomized to nivolumab then ipilimumab (arm A) or the reverse (arm B). None of the patients previously received DNA-damaging chemotherapy. Germline V gives CDR1 LNHNV, CDR2 YYDKDF (reference sequence). The junction had 5 bases not matched to a gene; V was cut back by 2 bases and J by 4 bases. This CDR3 region has 15 residues.

The sample in question was CD8+ T cells sorted from blood (inferred from file names), obtained from a patient given nivolumab and ipilimumab in sequence. The chain uses TRBV15 and TRBJ1-5; 7 bases match TRBD1. The origin of this receptor is a human donor with melanoma. The CDR3 here is CATSRPGQINQPQHF. The CDR3 DNA reads TGTGCCACCAGCAGACCGGGACAGATAAATCAGCCCCAGCATTTT. Combining the CDR3 with reference TRBV15 and TRBJ1-5 gives the whole variable domain DAMVIQNPRYQVTQFGKPVTLSCSQTLNHNVMYWYQQKSSQAPKLLFHYYDKDFNNEADTPDNFQSRRPNTSFCFLDIRSPGLGDTAMYLCATSRPGQINQPQHFGDGTRLSIL.